Listed here are 19 T cell receptor beta chains from one sample, sequenced in a study of immune evolution from preneoplasia to lung adenocarcinoma. The table came from immunoSEQ multiplex PCR; TCRdb's copy has only in-frame clones and leaves some out. The sample has 9,000 to 10,000 clones, 80% to 85% seen once; the top ten hold roughly 4.5%. The sample comprised FFPE minimally invasive lung adenocarcinoma tissue. Receptors originate from a person aged 65 to 85 with lung adenocarcinoma. Some clones in this sample may be carry-over from other donors' samples.

V gene TRBV5-1 combines with J gene TRBJ1-5, with TRBD1 as a possible D gene (6 bases). V was clipped by 3 bases and J by 3 bases, with 7 bases between them. The CDR3 has 13 residues. CDR1 is SGHRS and CDR2 is YFSETQ in the germline V gene. The CDR3 reads CASSWDNNQPQHF. DNA of the CDR3: TGCGCCAGCAGCTGGGACAACAATCAGCCCCAGCATTTT.

This chain's CDR3 is CASSGAVSETQYF. The CDR3 nucleotides are TGTGCCAGCAGCGGAGCGGTTTCGGAGACCCAGTACTTC. The genes are TRBV9 and TRBJ2-5; the D gene is possibly TRBD2 (5 bases). V shed 3 bases and J shed 5 bases, with 11 bases lying between them. This CDR3 comprises 13 residues. The germline gives CDR1 SGDLS, CDR2 YYNGEE.

The V and J genes are TRBV30 and TRBJ2-1; D is unresolved. The CDR3 runs 14 residues. V gave up 4 bases and J gave up 4 bases, with 14 bases separating them. Germline assignment: CDR1 GTSNPN and CDR2 SVGIG (reference sequence). The CDR3 is CAWKPTPSYNEQFF. The CDR3 bases are TGTGCCTGGAAACCTACTCCCTCTTACAATGAGCAGTTCTTC.

As to this clone: The junction and the germline gene differ at one end; a read error may be behind it. The V gene is TRBV7-6, the J gene TRBJ2-5; D unclear. CDR3 length: 13 residues. Germline V CDR1 and CDR2: SGHVS, FNYEAQ. As DNA, the CDR3 is TGTGTCAGCAGCCTCATCATTCAAGAGACCCAGTACTTC. This encodes CVSSLIIQETQYF.

The CDR3 coding sequence is TGTGCCAGCAGCCAAGACTGGGGTATCCCCTACGAGCAGTACTTC. Protein: CASSQDWGIPYEQYF. The rearrangement joins TRBV5-4 to TRBJ2-7; no reliable D call. Germline V gene data show CDR1 as SGHNT and CDR2 as YYREEE (reference sequence). V was trimmed by 4 bases and J by 2 bases, leaving 16 bases between them. This CDR3 contains 15 residues.

The chain recombines TRBV29-1 with TRBJ1-1, with unresolved D. CDR1 is SQVTM and CDR2 is ANQGSEA in the germline V gene. Trimming shortened V by 5 bases and J by 1 base, and 17 bases separated the two germline ends. The CDR3 spans 15 residues. CDR3 DNA sequence: TGCAGCGTTCCAAATATGGGCCGGCCGAACACTGAAGCTTTCTTT. Its translation is CSVPNMGRPNTEAFF.

The chain links TRBV10-3 to TRBJ1-1, with 10 bases that match TRBD1. This CDR3 has 14 amino acids. Unmatched junction bases numbered 2, after V lost 6 bases and J lost 1 base. Germline CDR1 is ENHRY and CDR2 is SYGVKD. The CDR3 here is CAIRGQGKNTEAFF. The CDR3 DNA reads TGTGCCATCAGGGGACAGGGGAAGAACACTGAAGCTTTCTTT.

The V gene is TRBV6-1, the J gene TRBJ1-1, with no clear D. Germline CDR1 MNHNS, CDR2 SASEGT. The CDR3 spans 13 residues. The V end lost 8 bases, the J end lost 5 bases, and 15 bases lay between the germline ends. CDR3 in amino acids: CASFEPLGTEAFF. CDR3 in DNA: TGTGCCAGCTTCGAACCGTTGGGAACTGAAGCTTTCTTT.

The chain employs TRBV6-6 and TRBJ2-7; D is unresolved. CDR1 and CDR2 (germline): MNHNY, SVGAGI (reference sequence). V lost 0 bases to trimming and J lost 3 bases, with 6 bases between them. The CDR3 has 13 residues. The CDR3 loop reads CASSYSNIYEQYF. In DNA, the CDR3 is TGTGCCAGCAGTTACTCGAACATCTACGAGCAGTACTTC.

This chain uses TRBV28 with TRBJ1-2, with 8 bases aligning to TRBD1. Per germline, CDR1 MDHEN and CDR2 SYDVKM. The CDR3 totals 15 residues. V shed 1 base and J 3 bases; nucleotides not matched to a gene: 4. For the CDR3, the DNA is TGTGCCAGCAGTTTATTGGACAGGGTCGACTATGGCTACACCTTC. Its protein is CASSLLDRVDYGYTF.

The genes are TRBV9 and TRBJ2-5, with TRBD1 as a possible D gene (5 bases). Trimming took off 0 bases at V and 5 bases at J, with 14 bases between the two ends. This CDR3 spans 15 amino acids. Looked up from germline, CDR1 is SGDLS and CDR2 is YYNGEE. Here the CDR3 DNA reads TGTGCCAGCAGCGTAGAGGGGCAGCCGGCGGAGACCCAGTACTTC. It encodes CASSVEGQPAETQYF.

This clone has only one observation. The chain combines TRBV2 with TRBJ2-1; D is ambiguous. The CDR3 has 11 residues. CDR1 is SNHLY, CDR2 FYNNEI, per germline. Trimming removed 4 bases at V and 6 bases at J, with 4 bases between. The CDR3 bases are TGTGCCAGCAGTGTTGGCAATGAGCAGTTCTTC. This translates into CASSVGNEQFF.

The rearrangement joins TRBV16 to TRBJ2-3, with D tentatively TRBD2 (6 bases). This CDR3 is 12 amino acids long. The V gene's germline CDR1 is KGHSY and CDR2 FQNENV. The V and J ends lost 6 bases and 2 bases respectively, with 6 bases between them. The CDR3 DNA sequence: TGTGCCAGCAGGCGGGACACAGATACGCAGTATTTT. It codes for CASRRDTDTQYF.

V gene TRBV30 combines with J gene TRBJ2-7; TRBD2 might be the D (5 bases). This CDR3 is built from 12 residues. Trimming stripped 2 bases from V and 3 bases from J, with 8 bases between. Germline-derived CDR1 and CDR2 are GTSNPN and SVGIG (reference sequence). The CDR3 here is CAWSLEDYEQYF. DNA of the CDR3: TGTGCCTGGAGTCTGGAGGACTACGAGCAGTACTTC.

About this clone: At one boundary the junction diverges from the germline segment, which might be a read error. This CDR3 is also generated by other DNA sequences in the sample. The chain is built from TRBV7-9 and TRBJ2-1; D remains unclear. CDR1 and CDR2 (germline): SEHNR, FQNEAQ (reference sequence). The CDR3 contains 11 residues. This CDR3 reads CASSPENEQFF. The CDR3, as DNA: TGTGCCAGCAGCCCAGAGAATGAGCAATTCTTC.

The CDR3 DNA reads as TGTGCCAGCAGCTTAGGGGACAGTACTAGCACAGATACGCAGTATTTT. Translated: CASSLGDSTSTDTQYF. The genes are TRBV11-3 and TRBJ2-3, with 7 bases aligning to TRBD1. V shed 1 base, J shed 0 bases, and the junction held 4 bases outside the gene matches. The CDR3 runs 16 residues. Germline lookup yields CDR1 SGHNT and CDR2 YENEEA.

The chain joins TRBV6-6 to TRBJ1-6; no clear D. This CDR3 has 15 residues. The ends were cut back, 6 bases at V and 2 bases at J, with 11 bases in the middle. In germline, CDR1 is MNHNY, CDR2 SVGAGI (reference sequence). DNA for the CDR3: TGTGCCAGCAGCAACACCTCCCCCTATAATTCACCCCTCCACTTT. The encoded protein is CASSNTSPYNSPLHF.

There are a few counts of this clone. The chain's CDR3 is CASTRERGYEQYF. DNA for the CDR3: TGTGCCAGCACCCGGGAGAGGGGTTACGAGCAGTACTTC. The chain uses TRBV2 and TRBJ2-7; the D gene is possibly TRBD2 (6 bases). CDR1 is SNHLY and CDR2 is FYNNEI in the germline V gene. Trimming stripped 7 bases from V and 4 bases from J, with 14 bases between. CDR3 size: 13 residues.

This chain links TRBV7-9 with TRBJ2-1; no clear D. The CDR3 contains 12 residues. The germline V gene encodes CDR1 SEHNR and CDR2 FQNEAQ (reference sequence). Trimming removed 3 bases from V and 6 bases from J, with 6 bases in between. The CDR3 sequence: CASSFNSNEQFF. The CDR3 DNA sequence: TGTGCCAGCAGCTTTAACAGCAATGAGCAGTTCTTC.